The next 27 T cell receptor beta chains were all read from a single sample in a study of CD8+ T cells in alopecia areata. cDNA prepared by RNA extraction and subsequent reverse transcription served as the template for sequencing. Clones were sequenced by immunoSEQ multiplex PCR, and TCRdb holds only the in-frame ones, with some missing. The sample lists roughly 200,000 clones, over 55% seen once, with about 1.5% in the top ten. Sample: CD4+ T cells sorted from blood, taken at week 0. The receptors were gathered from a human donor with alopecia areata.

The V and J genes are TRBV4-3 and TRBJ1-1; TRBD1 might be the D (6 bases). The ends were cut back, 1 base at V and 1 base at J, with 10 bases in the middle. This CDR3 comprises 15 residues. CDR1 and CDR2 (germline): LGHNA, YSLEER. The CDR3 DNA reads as TGCGCCAGCAGCCAAGGGACAGCCAAGAACACTGAAGCTTTCTTT. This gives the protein CASSQGTAKNTEAFF.

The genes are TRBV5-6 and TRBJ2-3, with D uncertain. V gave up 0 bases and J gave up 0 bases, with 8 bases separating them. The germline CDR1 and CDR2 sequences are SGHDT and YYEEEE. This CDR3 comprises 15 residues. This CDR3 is CASSLGQSSTDTQYF. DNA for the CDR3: TGTGCCAGCAGCTTGGGCCAGTCTAGCACAGATACGCAGTATTTT. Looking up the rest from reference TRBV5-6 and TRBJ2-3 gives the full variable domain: DAGVTQSPTHLIKTRGQQVTLRCSPKSGHDTVSWYQQALGQGPQFIFQYYEEEERQRGNFPDRFSGHQFPNYSSELNVNALLLGDSALYLCASSLGQSSTDTQYFGPGTRLTVL.

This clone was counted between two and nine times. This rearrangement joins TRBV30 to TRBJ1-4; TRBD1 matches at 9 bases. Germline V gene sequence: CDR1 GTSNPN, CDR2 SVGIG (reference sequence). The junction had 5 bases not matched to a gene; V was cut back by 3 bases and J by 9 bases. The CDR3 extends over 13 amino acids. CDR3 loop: CAWSMGQGKKLFF. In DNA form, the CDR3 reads TGTGCCTGGAGCATGGGACAGGGCAAAAAACTGTTTTTT.

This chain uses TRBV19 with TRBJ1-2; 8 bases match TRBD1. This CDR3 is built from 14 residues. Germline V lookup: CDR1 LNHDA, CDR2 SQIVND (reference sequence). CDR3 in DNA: TGTGCATGTGGACAGGGTTTCGCTAACTATGGCTACACCTTC. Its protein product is CACGQGFANYGYTF.

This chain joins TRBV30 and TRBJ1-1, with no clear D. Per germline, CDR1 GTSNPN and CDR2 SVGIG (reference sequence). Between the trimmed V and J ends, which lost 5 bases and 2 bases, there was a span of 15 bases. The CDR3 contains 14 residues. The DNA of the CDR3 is TGTGCCTGGGGAGGAAGACACCAAAACACTGAAGCTTTCTTT. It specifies CAWGGRHQNTEAFF.

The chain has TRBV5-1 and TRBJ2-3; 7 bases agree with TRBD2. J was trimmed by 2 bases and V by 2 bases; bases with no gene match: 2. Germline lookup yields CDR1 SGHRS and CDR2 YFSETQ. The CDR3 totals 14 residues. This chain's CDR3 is CASSFGTTTDTQYF. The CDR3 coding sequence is TGCGCCAGCAGCTTCGGGACTACCACAGATACGCAGTATTTT. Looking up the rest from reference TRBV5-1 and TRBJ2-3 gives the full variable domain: KAGVTQTPRYLIKTRGQQVTLSCSPISGHRSVSWYQQTPGQGLQFLFEYFSETQRNKGNFPGRFSGRQFSNSRSEMNVSTLELGDSALYLCASSFGTTTDTQYFGPGTRLTVL.

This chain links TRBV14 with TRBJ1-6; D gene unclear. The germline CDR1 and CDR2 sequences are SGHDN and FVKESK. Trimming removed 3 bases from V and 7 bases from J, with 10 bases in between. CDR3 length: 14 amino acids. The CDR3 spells CASSHSGENSPLHF. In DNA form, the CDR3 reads TGTGCCAGCAGCCATTCCGGGGAGAATTCACCCCTCCACTTT.

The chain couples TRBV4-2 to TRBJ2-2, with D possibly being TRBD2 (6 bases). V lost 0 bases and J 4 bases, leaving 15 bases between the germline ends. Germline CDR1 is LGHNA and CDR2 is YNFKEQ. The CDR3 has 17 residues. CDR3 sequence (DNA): TGTGCCAGCAGCCAAGATCTGGGAGGAGGCGGCACCGGGGAGCTGTTTTTT. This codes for CASSQDLGGGGTGELFF.

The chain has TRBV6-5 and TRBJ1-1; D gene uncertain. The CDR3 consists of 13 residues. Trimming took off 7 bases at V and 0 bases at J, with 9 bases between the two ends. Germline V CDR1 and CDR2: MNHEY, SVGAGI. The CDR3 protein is CASIGGVNTEAFF. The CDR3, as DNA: TGTGCCAGCATTGGAGGCGTGAACACTGAAGCTTTCTTT.

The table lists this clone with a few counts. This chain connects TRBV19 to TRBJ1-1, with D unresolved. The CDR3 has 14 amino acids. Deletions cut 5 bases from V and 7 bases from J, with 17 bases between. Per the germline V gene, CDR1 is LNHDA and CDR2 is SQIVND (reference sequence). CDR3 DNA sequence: TGTGCCAGTAGTCCCAGACTTGGCCCTCTTGAAGCTTTCTTT. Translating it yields CASSPRLGPLEAFF.

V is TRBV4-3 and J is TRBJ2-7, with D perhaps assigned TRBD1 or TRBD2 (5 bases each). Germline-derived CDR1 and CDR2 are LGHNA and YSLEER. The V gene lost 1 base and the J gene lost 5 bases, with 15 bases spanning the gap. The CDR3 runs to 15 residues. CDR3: CASSQGGSSWDEQYF. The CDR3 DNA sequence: TGCGCCAGCAGCCAAGGGGGGTCGAGCTGGGACGAGCAGTACTTC.

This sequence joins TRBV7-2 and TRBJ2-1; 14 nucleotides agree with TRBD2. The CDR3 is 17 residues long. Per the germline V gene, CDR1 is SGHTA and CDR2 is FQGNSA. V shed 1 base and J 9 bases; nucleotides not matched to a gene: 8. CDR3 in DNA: TGTGCCAGCAGCTTAGGGCAGACTAGCGGGGGGGCCCGTGAGCAGTTCTTC. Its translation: CASSLGQTSGGAREQFF.

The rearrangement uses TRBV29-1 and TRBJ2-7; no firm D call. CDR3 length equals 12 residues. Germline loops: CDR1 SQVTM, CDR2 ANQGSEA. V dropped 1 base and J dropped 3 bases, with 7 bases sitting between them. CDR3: CSVEGPNYEQYF. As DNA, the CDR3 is TGCAGCGTTGAAGGGCCCAACTACGAGCAGTACTTC.

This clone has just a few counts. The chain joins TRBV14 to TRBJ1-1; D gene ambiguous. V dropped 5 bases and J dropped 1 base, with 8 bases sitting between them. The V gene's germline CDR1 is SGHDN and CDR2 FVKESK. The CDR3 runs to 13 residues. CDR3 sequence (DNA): TGTGCCAGCAGCGCTAAACCGAACACTGAAGCTTTCTTT. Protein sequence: CASSAKPNTEAFF.

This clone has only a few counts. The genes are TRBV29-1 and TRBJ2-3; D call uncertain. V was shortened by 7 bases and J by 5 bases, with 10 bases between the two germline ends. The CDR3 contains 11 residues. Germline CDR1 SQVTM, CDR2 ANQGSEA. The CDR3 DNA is TGCAGCGGTAGAGGCGGAGATACGCAGTATTTT. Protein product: CSGRGGDTQYF.

The CDR3 DNA reads TGTGCCAGCAGCGTAGACGGGACAGGACCCACAGATACGCAGTATTTT. It encodes CASSVDGTGPTDTQYF. The genes are TRBV9 and TRBJ2-3; 8 bases fit TRBD1. The junction had 5 bases not matched to a gene; V was cut back by 0 bases and J by 2 bases. Germline values: CDR1 SGDLS, CDR2 YYNGEE. The CDR3 is 16 amino acids.

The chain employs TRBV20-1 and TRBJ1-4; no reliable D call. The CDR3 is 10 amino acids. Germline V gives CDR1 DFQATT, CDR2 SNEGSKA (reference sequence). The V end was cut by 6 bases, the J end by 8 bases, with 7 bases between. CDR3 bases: TGCAGTGCGGGTGAGGAAAAACTGTTTTTT. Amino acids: CSAGEEKLFF.

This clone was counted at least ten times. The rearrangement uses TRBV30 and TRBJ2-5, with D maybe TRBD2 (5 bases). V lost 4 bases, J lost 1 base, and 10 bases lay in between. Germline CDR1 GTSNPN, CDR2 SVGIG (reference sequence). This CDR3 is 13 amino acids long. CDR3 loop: CAWNRGFQETQYF. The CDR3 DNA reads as TGTGCCTGGAATCGGGGATTCCAAGAGACCCAGTACTTC.

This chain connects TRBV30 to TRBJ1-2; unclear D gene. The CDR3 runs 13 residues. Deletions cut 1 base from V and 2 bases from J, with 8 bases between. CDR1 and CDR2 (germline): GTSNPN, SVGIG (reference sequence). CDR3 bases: TGTGCCTGGAGTGATTTCCCAAACTATGGCTACACCTTC. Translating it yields CAWSDFPNYGYTF.

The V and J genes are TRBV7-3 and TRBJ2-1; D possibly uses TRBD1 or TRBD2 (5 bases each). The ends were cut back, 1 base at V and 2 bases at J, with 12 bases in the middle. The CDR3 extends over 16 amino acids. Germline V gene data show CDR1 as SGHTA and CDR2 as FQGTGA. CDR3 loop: CASSLNPGSTYNEQFF. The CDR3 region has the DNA TGTGCCAGCAGCTTAAACCCAGGGAGCACCTACAATGAGCAGTTCTTC.

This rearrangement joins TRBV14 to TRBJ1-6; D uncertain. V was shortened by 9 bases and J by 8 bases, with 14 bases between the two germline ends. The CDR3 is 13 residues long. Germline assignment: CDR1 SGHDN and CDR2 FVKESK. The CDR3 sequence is CASTPSGDSPLHF. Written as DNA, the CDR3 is TGTGCCAGTACCCCGAGCGGGGATTCACCCCTCCACTTT. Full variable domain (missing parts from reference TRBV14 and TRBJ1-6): EAGVTQFPSHSVIEKGQTVTLRCDPISGHDNLYWYRRVMGKEIKFLLHFVKESKQDESGMPNNRFLAERTGGTYSTLKVQPAELEDSGVYFCASTPSGDSPLHFGNGTRLTVT.

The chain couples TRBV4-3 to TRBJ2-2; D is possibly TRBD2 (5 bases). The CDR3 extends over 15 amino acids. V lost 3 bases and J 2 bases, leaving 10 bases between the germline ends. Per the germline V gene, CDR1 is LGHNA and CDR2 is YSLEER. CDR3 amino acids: CASSQGRGNTGELFF. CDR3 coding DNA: TGCGCCAGCAGCCAGGGTCGGGGTAACACCGGGGAGCTGTTTTTT.

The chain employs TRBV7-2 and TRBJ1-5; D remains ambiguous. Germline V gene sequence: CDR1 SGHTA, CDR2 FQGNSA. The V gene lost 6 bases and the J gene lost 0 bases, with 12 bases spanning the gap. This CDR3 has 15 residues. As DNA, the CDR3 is TGTGCCAGCAGTACGAGCACTCGTAGCAATCAGCCCCAGCATTTT. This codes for CASSTSTRSNQPQHF.

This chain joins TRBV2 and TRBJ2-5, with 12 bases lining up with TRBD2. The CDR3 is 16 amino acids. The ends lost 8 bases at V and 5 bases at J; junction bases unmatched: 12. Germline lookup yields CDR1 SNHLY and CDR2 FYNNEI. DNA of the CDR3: TGTGCCAGCCTTTCCGGACTAGCGGGGAAGTGGGAGACCCAGTACTTC. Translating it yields CASLSGLAGKWETQYF.

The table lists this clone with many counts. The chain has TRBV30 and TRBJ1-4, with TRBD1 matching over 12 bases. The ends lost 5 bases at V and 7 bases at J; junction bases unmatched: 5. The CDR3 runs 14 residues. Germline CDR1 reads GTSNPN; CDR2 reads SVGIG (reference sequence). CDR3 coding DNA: TGTGCCTGGGGGACAGGGGGCACGGGTGAAAAACTGTTTTTT. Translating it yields CAWGTGGTGEKLFF.

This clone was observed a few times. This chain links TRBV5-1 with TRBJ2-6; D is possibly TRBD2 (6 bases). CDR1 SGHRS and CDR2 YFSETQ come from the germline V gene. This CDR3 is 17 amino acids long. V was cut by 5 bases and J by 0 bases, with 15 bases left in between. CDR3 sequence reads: CASRVGAGSSGANVLTF. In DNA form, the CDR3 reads TGCGCCAGCAGGGTTGGGGCGGGATCCTCTGGGGCCAACGTCCTGACTTTC.

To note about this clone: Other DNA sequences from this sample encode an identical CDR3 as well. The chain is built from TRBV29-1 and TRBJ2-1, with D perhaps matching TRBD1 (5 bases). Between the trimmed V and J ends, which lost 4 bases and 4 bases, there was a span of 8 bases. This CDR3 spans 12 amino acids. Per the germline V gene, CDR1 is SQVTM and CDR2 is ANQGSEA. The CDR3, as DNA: TGCAGCGTTGGACAGTCATACAATGAGCAGTTCTTC. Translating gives CSVGQSYNEQFF.